Listed below are T cell receptor beta chains from one sample, sequenced in a study of spatial heterogeneity in lung cancer. TCRdb used MiXCR to reprocess the 5' RACE reads, holding one entry per CDR3 protein. The sample holds some 38,000 distinct CDR3 sequences, approximately 3.1% seen once. Source: normal lung tissue next to the tumor, taken at surgery. The receptors were gathered from a male donor with early-stage non-small cell lung cancer. The CDR3 runs from the conserved cysteine through the conserved F or W. D genes are given only for firm matches. A row's size may be missing; if present it is once, few, many or a size class.

v_call	j_call	clone_size	d_call	cdr3_nt	cdr3_aa
TRBV12-3/TRBV12-4	TRBJ1-1	large	.	TGTGCCAGCCGGGTGGGTTGGACTGAAGCTTTCTTT	CASRVGWTEAFF
TRBV29-1	TRBJ2-5	many	.	TGCAGCGTGATGGACAGTCGGCAAGAGACCCAGTACTTC	CSVMDSRQETQYF
TRBV20-1	TRBJ2-1	.	.	TGCAGTGCTAGTCTCGCGGGCGGTGTCCCCTCCTACAATGAGCAGTTCTTC	CSASLAGGVPSYNEQFF
TRBV7-9	TRBJ2-3	many	.	TGTGCCAGCAGCCGTAGACTCGACGCTAGCACAGATACGCAGTATTTT	CASSRRLDASTDTQYF
TRBV29-1	TRBJ2-5	few	TRBD1	TGCAGCGCCCGAGGGGGCGGATTTGAGACCCAGTACTTC	CSARGGGFETQYF
TRBV7-9	TRBJ1-6	many	.	TGTGCCAGCAGCCCAGACACCACTTCTATATATAATTCACCCCTCCACTTT	CASSPDTTSIYNSPLHF
TRBV20-1	TRBJ2-2	many	.	TGCAGTGCATTCGGGGTTCGAAACACCGGGGAGCTGTTTTTT	CSAFGVRNTGELFF
TRBV3-1	TRBJ2-7	.	.	TGTGCCAGCAGCCAACTAGAGGCGTCGAGCGAGCAGTACTTC	CASSQLEASSEQYF
TRBV6-6	TRBJ2-7	few	.	TGTGCCAGCAGTTTTACTTTCTCGAGAAGAGAAGGTACTAGTCGTATCCCCTACGAGCAGTACTTC	CASSFTFSRREGTSRIPYEQYF
TRBV4-1	TRBJ1-5	many	.	TGCGCCAGCAGCCGACTGACACAGAATCAGCCCCAGCATTTT	CASSRLTQNQPQHF
TRBV4-3	TRBJ2-5	few	TRBD1	TGCGCCAGCAGCCCCGCCGGGACAGGGGGCTGGGAGACCCAGTACTTC	CASSPAGTGGWETQYF
TRBV5-1	TRBJ1-2	many	.	TGCGCCAGCAGTTCGGGTCCCGAATATGGCTACACCTTC	CASSSGPEYGYTF
TRBV3-1	TRBJ1-6	many	.	TGTGCCAGCAGCCCTTCGACGAATTCACCCCTCCACTTT	CASSPSTNSPLHF
TRBV12-3/TRBV12-4	TRBJ2-5	many	TRBD2	TGTGCCAGCAAGGGGCTAGCGGGAGAGACCCAGTACTTC	CASKGLAGETQYF
TRBV20-1	TRBJ2-6	many	TRBD1	TGCAGTGCTAGCTTATTCGCAGGGGGCGTCTCTGGGGCCAACGTCCTGACTTTC	CSASLFAGGVSGANVLTF